A selection of T cell receptor beta chains follows, all from one sample in a study of control samples from healthy donors and cancer patients. Using immunoSEQ multiplex PCR, the repertoire was profiled, and TCRdb retains in-frame clones only, with some absent. The sample carries approximately 110,000 clones, approximately 91% recorded once. Sequencing was carried out using blood. The receptors here all came from a young woman in good health. The CDR3 runs from the conserved cysteine through the conserved F or W.

CDR3aa,v_gene
CASSAGQSYEQYF,TRBV7-2
CASSYSPTGTDTQYF,TRBV6-5
CASSPNLLVARRGTTESQETQYF,TRBV18
CASTDTRRNTEAFF,TRBV6-6
CASRTSGFTDTQYF,TRBV19
CASSLGHLKQGTGNTIYF,TRBV5-1
CATSRGLRGTTEAFF,TRBV15
CASTRNYGYTF,TRBV12-3/TRBV12-4
CASSEGLALAKNIQYF,TRBV21-1
CASSARGYGYTF,TRBV2
CASSEYPTASGSWYF,TRBV25-1
CASAGLPNTEAFF,TRBV18
CASSPQGSSNQPQHF,TRBV9
CATSEGQGFNEKLFF,TRBV24-1
CASQRTFTDTQYF,TRBV5-4
CASSQAGLVYGYTF,TRBV14
CASSSTGRNLSPLHF,TRBV28
CASSERGATGELFF,TRBV2
CSVEGIGTGGTEAFF,TRBV29-1
CASSQRIGQGNTEAFF,TRBV3-1/TRBV3-2
CASRMAGRNTEAFF,TRBV28
CASSQDQIRGRFRNEQFF,TRBV4-1
CASSDDREAYRTEAFF,TRBV19
CASSPRANGGRALTFNEQFF,TRBV3-1/TRBV3-2